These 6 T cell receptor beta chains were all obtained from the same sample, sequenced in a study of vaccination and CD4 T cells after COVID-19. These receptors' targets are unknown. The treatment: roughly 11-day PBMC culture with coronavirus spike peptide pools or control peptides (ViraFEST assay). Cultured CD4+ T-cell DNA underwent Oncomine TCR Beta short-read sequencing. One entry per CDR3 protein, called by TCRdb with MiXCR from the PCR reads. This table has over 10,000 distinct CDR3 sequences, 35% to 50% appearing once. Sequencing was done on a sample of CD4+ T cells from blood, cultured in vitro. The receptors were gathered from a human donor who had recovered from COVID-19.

The CDR3 loop reads CASSPDSGGGQYF. The CDR3 DNA is TGTGCCAGCAGCCCCGATAGCGGAGGGGGGCAGTATTTT. The rearrangement joins TRBV7-3 to TRBJ2-3; D is tentatively TRBD1 or TRBD2 (6 bases each). CDR3 size: 13 residues. CDR1 and CDR2 (germline): SGHTA, FQGTGA. V was pared by 5 bases and J by 11 bases, with 17 bases between.

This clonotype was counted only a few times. The CDR3 DNA sequence: TGCAGTGCTAGAGATGGTGGCAGGGATGTTAGCGGGGAGCTGTTTTTT. Protein: CSARDGGRDVSGELFF. The chain joins TRBV20-1 to TRBJ2-2; a possible D gene is TRBD1 (5 bases). The V and J ends lost 0 bases and 7 bases respectively, with 18 bases between them. Germline V gene lookup returns CDR1 DFQATT and CDR2 SNEGSKA (reference sequence). The CDR3 extends over 16 amino acids.

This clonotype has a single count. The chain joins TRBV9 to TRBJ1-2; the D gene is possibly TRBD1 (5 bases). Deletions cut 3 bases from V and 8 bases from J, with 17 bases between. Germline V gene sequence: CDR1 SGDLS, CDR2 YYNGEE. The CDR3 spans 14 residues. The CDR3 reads CASSARTIAGGYTF. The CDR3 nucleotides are TGTGCCAGCAGCGCTAGGACAATAGCGGGAGGCTACACCTTC. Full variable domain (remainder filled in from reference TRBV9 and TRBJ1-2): DSGVTQTPKHLITATGQRVTLRCSPRSGDLSVYWYQQSLDQGLQFLIQYYNGEERAKGNILERFSAQQFPDLHSELNLSSLELGDSALYFCASSARTIAGGYTFGSGTRLTVV.

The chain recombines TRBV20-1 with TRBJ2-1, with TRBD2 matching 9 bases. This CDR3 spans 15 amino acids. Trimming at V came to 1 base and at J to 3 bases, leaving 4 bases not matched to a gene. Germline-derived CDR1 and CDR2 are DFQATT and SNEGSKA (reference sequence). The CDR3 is CSARGSSGNYNEQFF. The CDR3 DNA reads TGCAGTGCTAGAGGCTCTAGCGGGAACTACAATGAGCAGTTCTTC.

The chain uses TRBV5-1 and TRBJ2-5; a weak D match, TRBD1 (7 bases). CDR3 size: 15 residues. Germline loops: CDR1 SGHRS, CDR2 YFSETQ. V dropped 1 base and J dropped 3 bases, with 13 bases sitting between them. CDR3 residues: CASSLNRGGEETQYF. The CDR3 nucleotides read TGCGCCAGCAGCTTGAACAGGGGAGGAGAAGAGACCCAGTACTTC.

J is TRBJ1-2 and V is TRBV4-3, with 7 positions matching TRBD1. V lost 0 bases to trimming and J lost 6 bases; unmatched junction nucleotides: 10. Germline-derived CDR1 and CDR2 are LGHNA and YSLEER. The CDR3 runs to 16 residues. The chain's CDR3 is CASSQDAGGFPNGYTF. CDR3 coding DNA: TGCGCCAGCAGCCAAGATGCAGGGGGATTCCCTAATGGCTACACCTTC.